The 21 T cell receptor beta chains in this list originate from one sample, sequenced in a study of cytomegalovirus exposure and HLA in healthy donors. Amplification used 60 Vbeta primers and 13 Jbeta primers. The data were produced by immunoSEQ multiplex PCR, yet TCRdb's version contains in-frame clones alone and is incomplete. This sample has 200,000 or so clones, with roughly four fifths found just once. Sequenced material: PBMCs. Receptors originate from a boy between 2 and 10 years old in good health and CMV-seronegative.

This clone appeared once. The chain recombines TRBV5-4 with TRBJ1-4; 12 bases are a match to TRBD1. Unmatched junction bases numbered 5, after V lost 0 bases and J lost 8 bases. The germline gives CDR1 SGHNT, CDR2 YYREEE (reference sequence). This CDR3 comprises 16 residues. CDR3 in amino acids: CASSLAPGQGAEKLFF. The CDR3 nucleotides read TGTGCCAGCAGCTTGGCCCCGGGACAGGGGGCGGAAAAACTGTTTTTT.

The chain is built from TRBV4-1 and TRBJ2-7, with 13 positions matching TRBD2. This CDR3 spans 15 amino acids. Germline V gene lookup returns CDR1 MGHRA and CDR2 YSYEKL. J was trimmed by 2 bases and V by 5 bases; bases with no gene match: 3. For the CDR3, the DNA is TGCGCCAGCAGCAGGACTAGCGGGGGACCCTACGAGCAGTACTTC. Translated: CASSRTSGGPYEQYF.

This clone was recorded only once. CDR3: CASSRRPSGTEAFF. CDR3 in DNA: TGCGCCAGCAGCCGTCGCCCCTCCGGCACTGAAGCTTTCTTT. The chain links TRBV5-1 to TRBJ1-1; no definite D call. With 4 bases removed from V and 4 bases from J, the gap between germline ends came to 14 bases. The CDR3 consists of 14 residues. The V gene's germline CDR1 is SGHRS and CDR2 YFSETQ.

This sequence joins TRBV7-9 and TRBJ2-7, with TRBD1 identical over 10 bases. V was pared by 5 bases and J by 3 bases, with 7 bases of the junction left unmatched. The CDR3 loop spans 15 amino acids. The germline gives CDR1 SEHNR, CDR2 FQNEAQ (reference sequence). CDR3 bases: TGTGCCAGCAGCCCCCCGGGACAGGGGTACTACGAGCAGTACTTC. Translating gives CASSPPGQGYYEQYF.

On this clone: Other DNA sequences in the sample encode the same CDR3. The chain combines TRBV5-4 with TRBJ1-2, with D perhaps matching TRBD1 (5 bases). The germline gives CDR1 SGHNT, CDR2 YYREEE (reference sequence). The V and J ends lost 4 bases and 4 bases respectively, with 8 bases between them. This CDR3 region has 12 residues. CDR3 sequence reads: CASSLDSYGYTF. The CDR3 DNA sequence: TGTGCCAGCAGCCTTGACAGCTATGGCTACACCTTC.

The chain employs TRBV19 and TRBJ1-2; weak D call: TRBD1 (5 bases). The V end lost 9 bases, the J end lost 2 bases, and 22 bases lay between the germline ends. This CDR3 contains 16 residues. The germline CDR1 and CDR2 sequences are LNHDA and SQIVND (reference sequence). CDR3 in DNA: TGTGCCAGCCGCCGGGACGGGGGGAGCGAGAACTATGGCTACACCTTC. It yields the protein CASRRDGGSENYGYTF.

The rearrangement joins TRBV12-5 to TRBJ1-2; 7 positions agree with TRBD1. The CDR3 covers 13 residues. V dropped 6 bases and J dropped 7; count of bases not matched to a gene: 8. Germline V gives CDR1 LGHNT, CDR2 FRNRAP. The CDR3 loop is CASGPTGAGGYTF. CDR3 DNA: TGTGCTAGTGGGCCCACAGGGGCGGGTGGCTACACCTTC. Together with reference TRBV12-5 and TRBJ1-2, the CDR3 gives the full variable domain: DARVTQTPRHKVTEMGQEVTMRCQPILGHNTVFWYRQTMMQGLELLAYFRNRAPLDDSGMPKDRFSAEMPDATLATLKIQPSEPRDSAVYFCASGPTGAGGYTFGSGTRLTVV.

The V and J genes are TRBV7-9 and TRBJ1-5; 8 nucleotides match TRBD1. The V gene end was trimmed by 5 bases and the J gene end by 9 bases; junction bases not matched to a gene: 9. CDR3 length equals 14 residues. From germline, CDR1 is SEHNR and CDR2 FQNEAQ (reference sequence). The CDR3 protein is CASSQGQEGRPQHF. The CDR3 coding sequence is TGTGCCAGCAGCCAGGGACAGGAAGGCCGGCCCCAGCATTTT.

The rearrangement links TRBV5-4 to TRBJ1-1, with D unresolved. The ends were cut back, 1 base at V and 5 bases at J, with 9 bases in the middle. Per germline, CDR1 SGHNT and CDR2 YYREEE (reference sequence). This CDR3 has 13 amino acids. This CDR3 is CASSLPAGTEAFF. As DNA, the CDR3 is TGTGCCAGCAGCTTGCCGGCGGGTACTGAAGCTTTCTTT.

J is TRBJ2-2 and V is TRBV9; the match to TRBD2 covers 15 bases. Germline V CDR1 and CDR2: SGDLS, YYNGEE. The J segment lost 8 bases and the V segment lost 4 bases, leaving 6 bases of the junction unmatched. The CDR3 consists of 16 residues. The CDR3 DNA follows: TGTGCCAGCAGCCTTGGACTAGCGGGGGGGCGAGGGGAGCTGTTTTTT. Translation gives CASSLGLAGGRGELFF.

This clone has a single count. The chain links TRBV7-2 to TRBJ1-6; 7 bases fit TRBD1. The CDR3 totals 15 residues. V lost 4 bases and J lost 9; bases outside the gene matches: 9. CDR1 is SGHTA and CDR2 is FQGNSA in the germline V gene. CDR3 protein: CASSSPGQLTSPLHF. Here the CDR3 DNA reads TGTGCCAGCAGCTCCCCGGGACAGCTTACTTCACCCCTCCACTTT.

The rearrangement joins TRBV10-3 to TRBJ1-3; D is perhaps TRBD1 (6 bases). V dropped 10 bases and J dropped 4 bases, with 20 bases sitting between them. Germline V gives CDR1 ENHRY, CDR2 SYGVKD. The CDR3 is 15 residues long. The CDR3, as DNA: TGTGCCACCCGTCCACCAGGGACACTCGGAAACACCATATATTTT. Amino acid sequence: CATRPPGTLGNTIYF.

For this clone: The same CDR3 is also encoded by other DNA sequences in this sample. This rearrangement joins TRBV5-1 to TRBJ1-1; no clear D gene. V gave up 1 base and J gave up 0 bases, with 7 bases separating them. Germline assignment: CDR1 SGHRS and CDR2 YFSETQ. The CDR3 has 14 amino acids. The CDR3 DNA reads as TGCGCCAGCAGCTTGAGAGGGATGAACACTGAAGCTTTCTTT. Protein sequence: CASSLRGMNTEAFF.

This chain uses TRBV11-2 with TRBJ1-1; 7 bases are a match to TRBD1. Germline CDR1 is SGHAT and CDR2 is FQNNGV. This CDR3 spans 15 amino acids. J was trimmed by 3 bases and V by 4 bases; bases with no gene match: 8. CDR3 nucleotides: TGTGCCAGCAGCTCCTCCAGGCAGGGGGACACTGAAGCTTTCTTT. This gives the protein CASSSSRQGDTEAFF.

The genes are TRBV25-1 and TRBJ2-5, with a possible D match to TRBD2 (5 bases). CDR3 length: 14 residues. V was cut by 0 bases and J by 4 bases, with 9 bases left in between. Per germline, CDR1 MGHDK and CDR2 SYGVNS. The CDR3 loop is CASSEYVEGETQYF. The CDR3, as DNA: TGTGCCAGCAGTGAATACGTCGAGGGAGAGACCCAGTACTTC.

The gene calls are TRBV9 and TRBJ2-2; possible D gene TRBD2, 5 bases. Germline CDR1 SGDLS, CDR2 YYNGEE. Deletions cut 3 bases from V and 6 bases from J, with 6 bases between. This CDR3 has 12 amino acids. CDR3 in amino acids: CASSAGSGELFF. DNA of the CDR3: TGTGCCAGCAGCGCGGGATCCGGGGAGCTGTTTTTT.

This sequence joins TRBV25-1 and TRBJ1-5, with TRBD1 identical over 11 bases. Germline V gene sequence: CDR1 MGHDK, CDR2 SYGVNS. The CDR3 is 13 residues long. Trimming removed 6 bases from V and 6 bases from J; junction bases left unmatched: 1. CDR3 sequence (DNA): TGTGCCAGCAGGGGACAGGGGGGTCAGCCCCAGCATTTT. Its protein product is CASRGQGGQPQHF.

The gene calls are TRBV19 and TRBJ1-2; maybe TRBD1 (5 bases). The CDR3 sequence is 14 residues long. Trimming removed 4 bases at V and 4 bases at J, with 13 bases between. Germline V gene sequence: CDR1 LNHDA, CDR2 SQIVND (reference sequence). The CDR3 bases are TGTGCCAGTAGTAACCCTGGGGGGGTCTATGGCTACACCTTC. Encoded protein: CASSNPGGVYGYTF.

This rearrangement joins TRBV2 to TRBJ2-7, with D possibly TRBD1 on 6 matching bases. The CDR3 contains 13 residues. The germline CDR1 and CDR2 sequences are SNHLY and FYNNEI. V was cut by 10 bases and J by 1 base, with 14 bases left in between. The CDR3 nucleotides read TGTGCCATAGTAAGGGGGATGTCCTACGAGCAGTACTTC. Translated, it gives CAIVRGMSYEQYF.

The chain carries TRBV13 and TRBJ2-5; 10 bases are shared with TRBD2. J was trimmed by 5 bases and V by 5 bases; bases with no gene match: 8. Germline V lookup: CDR1 PRHDT, CDR2 FYEKMQ (reference sequence). The CDR3 loop spans 15 amino acids. The CDR3 protein is CASSSKRGGRETQYF. Written as DNA, the CDR3 is TGTGCCAGCAGCAGCAAGCGGGGGGGCCGGGAGACCCAGTACTTC.

This clone has only a few counts. The rearrangement links TRBV29-1 to TRBJ2-7, with TRBD1 as a possible D gene (5 bases). The CDR3 loop spans 12 amino acids. CDR1 is SQVTM, CDR2 ANQGSEA, per germline. V lost 6 bases, J lost 6 bases, and 15 bases lay in between. The CDR3 DNA is TGCAGCGTCGATCAGGGAACGGTCGAGCAGTACTTC. This encodes CSVDQGTVEQYF.